The 4 T cell receptor beta chains below were found in one sample sequenced in a study of T cells after yellow fever vaccination. TCRdb ran MiXCR on the 5' RACE reads and lists one entry per CDR3 protein. The data hold approximately 610,000 distinct CDR3 sequences, with less than 20% observed a single time. The material sequenced was PBMCs, taken less than 6 days after the first yellow fever vaccination. The receptors derive from a man in his late teens or twenties who received the YFV17D yellow fever vaccine.

This clonotype came up a few times. The CDR3 sequence: CASSLELADSYEQYF. The CDR3 DNA reads TGTGCCAGCAGCTTGGAGTTAGCGGACTCCTACGAGCAGTACTTC. The chain is built from TRBV7-2 and TRBJ2-7, with D possibly being TRBD2 (6 bases). Trimming shortened V by 3 bases and J by 0 bases, and 12 bases separated the two germline ends. Germline values: CDR1 SGHTA, CDR2 FQGNSA. The CDR3 sequence is 15 residues long.

This clonotype has at least ten counts. The chain uses TRBV7-2 and TRBJ2-1; D is ambiguous. In germline, CDR1 is SGHTA, CDR2 FQGNSA. The CDR3 is made up of 11 amino acids. V was clipped by 6 bases and J by 4 bases, with 4 bases between them. CDR3 amino acids: CASRGYNEQFF. The CDR3 DNA reads TGTGCCAGCAGGGGATACAATGAGCAGTTCTTC.

This clonotype appeared a few times. One end of the junction fails to match germline, which may point to a read error. The V gene is TRBV5-1, the J gene TRBJ2-7, with TRBD1 matching 7 bases. The CDR3 loop spans 15 amino acids. CDR1 and CDR2 from the germline V gene are SGHRS and YFSETQ. The CDR3 sequence: CASSWTGTASNEQYF. DNA of the CDR3: TGCGCCAGCAGCTGGACCGGGACAGCCTCCAACGAGCAGTACTTC. The whole variable domain, remainder taken from reference TRBV5-1 and TRBJ2-7, is KAGVTQTPRYLIKTRGQQVTLSCSPISGHRSVSWYQQTPGQGLQFLFEYFSETQRNKGNFPGRFSGRQFSNSRSEMNVSTLELGDSALYLCASSWTGTASNEQYFGPGTRLTVT.

This clonotype has ten or more counts. This rearrangement joins TRBV6-2 or TRBV6-3 to TRBJ1-1; no clear D. The CDR3 contains 12 residues. V was clipped by 2 bases and J by 6 bases, with 7 bases between them. Germline-derived CDR1 and CDR2 are MNHEY and SVGEGT. CDR3 bases: TGTGCCAGCAGTTACCTGGGTCCTGAAGCTTTCTTT. Amino acids: CASSYLGPEAFF.